Presented here are 9 T cell receptor beta chains from one specimen sequenced in a study of cytomegalovirus exposure and HLA in healthy donors. Amplification used 60 Vbeta primers and 13 Jbeta primers. The method was immunoSEQ multiplex PCR; TCRdb's version includes in-frame clones alone and lacks a portion of them. The top ten clones hold roughly 0.76% of a sample with roughly 180,000 clones, 70% to 80% of them seen once. The source material was PBMCs. These receptors all stem from a female donor in good health and CMV-seronegative.

This clone is a singleton in its sample. This chain connects TRBV27 to TRBJ1-5, with 7 positions matching TRBD1. Per germline, CDR1 MNHEY and CDR2 SMNVEV (reference sequence). The CDR3 has 14 residues. Unmatched junction bases numbered 2, after V lost 6 bases and J lost 0 bases. CDR3 nucleotide sequence: TGTGCCAGCAGCGACAGGGATAGCAATCAGCCCCAGCATTTT. Translation: CASSDRDSNQPQHF.

The rearrangement uses TRBV5-4 and TRBJ2-3; 7 nucleotides agree with TRBD2. The J segment lost 0 bases and the V segment lost 0 bases, leaving 1 base of the junction unmatched. Germline V gives CDR1 SGHNT, CDR2 YYREEE (reference sequence). The CDR3 spans 15 residues. The CDR3 coding sequence is TGTGCCAGCAGCTTGGGGGGGGGAAGCACAGATACGCAGTATTTT. Translated: CASSLGGGSTDTQYF.

The V call is TRBV7-3, the J call TRBJ1-3, with 7 bases aligning to TRBD1. This CDR3 has 13 residues. With V trimmed by 5 bases and J by 4 bases, 2 bases remained unmatched. The V gene's germline CDR1 is SGHTA and CDR2 FQGTGA. CDR3 coding DNA: TGTGCCAGCAGCCAGGGACAGGGAAACACCATATATTTT. Protein: CASSQGQGNTIYF.

This chain links TRBV19 with TRBJ1-1; 8 bases map to TRBD1. The CDR3 extends over 14 amino acids. V dropped 8 bases and J dropped 4; count of bases not matched to a gene: 9. Germline assignment: CDR1 LNHDA and CDR2 SQIVND (reference sequence). CDR3 coding DNA: TGTGCCAGTCAAATTCAGGGGGCTAGCACTGAAGCTTTCTTT. Its translation: CASQIQGASTEAFF.

The genes are TRBV9 and TRBJ2-1; D is perhaps TRBD2 (6 bases). Germline lookup yields CDR1 SGDLS and CDR2 YYNGEE. V lost 4 bases and J 1 base, leaving 15 bases between the germline ends. The CDR3 is made up of 16 amino acids. The CDR3 nucleotides are TGTGCCAGCAGCTCCAACCCGAGCGGGTCCTACAATGAGCAGTTCTTC. This gives the protein CASSSNPSGSYNEQFF.

This sequence joins TRBV13 and TRBJ2-7, with 8 bases aligning to TRBD1. The CDR3 totals 16 residues. CDR1 is PRHDT, CDR2 FYEKMQ, per germline (reference sequence). J lost 0 bases, V lost 5 bases, and 9 bases had no gene match. The CDR3 sequence: CASSRSPTGVSYEQYF. The CDR3 nucleotides read TGTGCCAGCAGCCGGAGTCCGACAGGGGTCTCCTACGAGCAGTACTTC.

For this clone: The sample holds other DNA sequences that translate to the same CDR3. The genes are TRBV29-1 and TRBJ2-3; D may be TRBD2 (6 bases). In germline, CDR1 is SQVTM, CDR2 ANQGSEA. The CDR3 has 14 residues. Between the trimmed V and J ends, which lost 1 base and 2 bases, there was a span of 10 bases. The CDR3 DNA follows: TGCAGCGTTGAAGGTAGCGGACCCACAGATACGCAGTATTTT. Translating it yields CSVEGSGPTDTQYF.

This clone has just one count. This sequence joins TRBV5-1 and TRBJ2-2; D possibly corresponds to TRBD2 (5 bases). From germline, CDR1 is SGHRS and CDR2 YFSETQ. The CDR3 totals 16 residues. V gave up 3 bases and J gave up 6 bases, with 18 bases separating them. This CDR3 reads CASSSERGMGPGELFF. For the CDR3, the DNA is TGCGCCAGCAGCTCAGAGCGAGGGATGGGTCCCGGGGAGCTGTTTTTT.

The chain joins TRBV7-9 to TRBJ2-7, with D perhaps TRBD1 (7 bases). With 8 bases removed from V and 2 bases from J, the gap between germline ends came to 16 bases. The CDR3 runs 14 residues. Germline V gene sequence: CDR1 SEHNR, CDR2 FQNEAQ (reference sequence). The CDR3 loop reads CASRRQGLAYEQYF. Written as DNA, the CDR3 is TGTGCCAGCCGGCGACAGGGACTCGCCTACGAGCAGTACTTC.